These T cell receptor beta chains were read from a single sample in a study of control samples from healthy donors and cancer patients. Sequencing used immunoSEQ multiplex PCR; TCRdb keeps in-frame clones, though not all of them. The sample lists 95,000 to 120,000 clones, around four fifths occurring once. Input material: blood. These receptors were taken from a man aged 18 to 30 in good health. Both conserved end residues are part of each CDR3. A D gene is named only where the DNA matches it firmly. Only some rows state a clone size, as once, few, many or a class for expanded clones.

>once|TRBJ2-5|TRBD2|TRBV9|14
CASSRPGGGETQYF
TGTGCCAGCAGCCGACCAGGCGGGGGAGAGACCCAGTACTTC
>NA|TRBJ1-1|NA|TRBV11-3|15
CASSLGLSRVTEAFF
TGTGCCAGCAGCTTAGGCCTTAGCAGAGTCACTGAAGCTTTCTTT
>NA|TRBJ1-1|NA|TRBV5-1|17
CASSLGGGEWLNTEAFF
TGCGCCAGCAGCTTGGGGGGGGGCGAGTGGTTGAACACTGAAGCTTTCTTT
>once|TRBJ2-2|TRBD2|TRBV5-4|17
CASSDQGRVRGTGELFF
TGTGCCAGCAGCGACCAAGGGAGGGTTCGGGGCACCGGGGAGCTGTTTTTT
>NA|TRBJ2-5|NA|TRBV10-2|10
CASRAETQYF
TGCGCCAGCAGGGCGGAGACCCAGTACTTC
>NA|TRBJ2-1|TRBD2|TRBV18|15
CASSPKASGDDEQFF
TGTGCCAGCTCACCAAAGGCTAGCGGGGACGATGAGCAGTTCTTC
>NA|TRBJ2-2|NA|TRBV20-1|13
CSASSPNTGELFF
TGCAGTGCTAGTTCTCCGAACACCGGGGAGCTGTTTTTT
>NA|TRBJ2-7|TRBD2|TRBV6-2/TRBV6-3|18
CASSYGSSSGGRGYEQYF
TGTGCCAGCAGTTACGGGTCGTCTAGCGGGGGCCGAGGATACGAGCAGTACTTC
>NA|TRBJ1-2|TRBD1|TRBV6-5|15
CASSPPRGGIGGYTF
TGTGCCAGCAGCCCCCCCCGAGGGGGCATCGGTGGCTACACCTTC
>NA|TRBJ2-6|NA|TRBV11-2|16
CASSSRQIPGANVLTF
TGTGCCAGCAGCTCAAGACAGATCCCTGGGGCCAACGTCCTGACTTTC
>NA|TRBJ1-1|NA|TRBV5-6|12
CASSLNRAEAFF
TGTGCCAGCAGCTTGAACAGAGCTGAAGCTTTCTTT
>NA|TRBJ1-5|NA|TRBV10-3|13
CAISQSYNQPQHF
TGTGCCATCAGTCAGTCCTACAATCAGCCCCAGCATTTT
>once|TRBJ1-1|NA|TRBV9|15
CASTRSDRPNTEAFF
TGTGCCAGCACCCGATCAGACAGACCCAACACTGAAGCTTTCTTT
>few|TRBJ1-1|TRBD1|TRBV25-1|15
CASSVGGQGATEAFF
TGTGCCAGCAGTGTGGGGGGACAGGGGGCCACTGAAGCTTTCTTT